A selection of T cell receptor beta chains follows, all from one sample in a study of identifying expanded T cells in peripheral blood. This table comes from immunoSEQ multiplex PCR, and its TCRdb copy is limited to in-frame clones, with some not included. The sample contains about 89,000 clones, more than 70% of which appear only once. Input material: blood. The receptor set was obtained from a person aged 18 to 75 in good health. CDR3s include the opening cysteine and the closing phenylalanine or tryptophan. Each record gives: clone size, J gene, D gene, V gene, CDR3 DNA, CDR3 protein. D genes are given only for firm matches. Clone size, where shown, is once, few, many, or a class for clones that have expanded.

NA	TRBJ1-1	NA	TRBV6-1	TGTGCCAGCAGTGAAGAGGGGCCCATAGGCAGTGAGAACACTGAAGCTTTCTTT	CASSEEGPIGSENTEAFF
NA	TRBJ1-6	NA	TRBV5-8	TGTGCCAGCAGCTTGGGTCTAGATTCACCCCTCCACTTT	CASSLGLDSPLHF
NA	TRBJ2-3	NA	TRBV4-1	TGCGCCAGCTCTCGAACGGATAGCACAGATACGCAGTATTTT	CASSRTDSTDTQYF
NA	TRBJ1-3	TRBD1	TRBV4-1	TGCGCCAGCAGCCAAGGAAGACAGGGCTGGGGAAACACCATATATTTT	CASSQGRQGWGNTIYF
NA	TRBJ2-7	NA	TRBV28	TGTGCCAGCAGTTTATTGGAGGGAAGATCCTACGAGCAGTACTTC	CASSLLEGRSYEQYF
NA	TRBJ2-3	NA	TRBV20-1	TGCAGTGCTACAGGGACAGATACGCAGTATTTT	CSATGTDTQYF
NA	TRBJ2-5	NA	TRBV5-8	TGTGCCAGCAGCCTCCTCGGGGGAGCCGGGGGAGAGACCCAGTACTTC	CASSLLGGAGGETQYF
NA	TRBJ1-1	NA	TRBV5-3	TGTGCCAGAAGCTTGGTCGGTACGGGGAACACTGAAGCTTTCTTT	CARSLVGTGNTEAFF
NA	TRBJ2-7	NA	TRBV10-2	TGCGCCAGCAGTCTAGCGTCCTACGAGCAGTACTTC	CASSLASYEQYF
NA	TRBJ1-2	TRBD1	TRBV14	TGTGCCAGCAGCCCAAATGGACAGGGGGGCTATGGCTACACCTTC	CASSPNGQGGYGYTF
NA	TRBJ2-2	TRBD2	TRBV7-2	TGTGCCAGCAGCTTAGCTCGGACTAGCGGGAGGCTCGGGGAGCTGTTTTTT	CASSLARTSGRLGELFF
NA	TRBJ2-7	TRBD2	TRBV5-8	TGTGCCAGCAGCTTGGGACTAGCGGACGAGCAGTACTTC	CASSLGLADEQYF
NA	TRBJ2-6	TRBD1	TRBV9	TGTGCCAGCAGCGCCTCCGGGACAGGGGCAGCTGGGGCCAACGTCCTGACTTTC	CASSASGTGAAGANVLTF
few	TRBJ2-2	TRBD2	TRBV6-5	TGTGCCAGCAGTTACTCGACTAGCGGGAGCACCGGGGAGCTGTTTTTT	CASSYSTSGSTGELFF
once	TRBJ1-2	TRBD1	TRBV7-9	TGTGCCAGCAGCCCCGGACAGGAAGGCTACACCTTC	CASSPGQEGYTF
NA	TRBJ1-4	NA	TRBV7-9	TGTGCCAGCAGCTCCCCCGCAGGGGATCACGAAAAACTGTTTTTT	CASSSPAGDHEKLFF
once	TRBJ2-5	NA	TRBV6-1	TGTGCCAGCAGTCGATCGGGGACCCAGTACTTC	CASSRSGTQYF
NA	TRBJ2-2	NA	TRBV5-4	TGTGCCAGCAGCCTCCGGACGGACACCGGGGAGCTGTTTTTT	CASSLRTDTGELFF
once	TRBJ2-5	NA	TRBV30	TGTGCCTGGAGTGTACTAGCAAGGAGGGGCCAAGAGACCCAGTACTTC	CAWSVLARRGQETQYF
NA	TRBJ1-4	NA	TRBV28	TGTGCCAGCAGTTACCCGCGAGATACCTCAACTAATGAAAAACTGTTTTTT	CASSYPRDTSTNEKLFF
NA	TRBJ2-1	NA	TRBV6-5	TGTGCCAGCAGTTACGCACAGGGTTGGGAGCAGTTCTTC	CASSYAQGWEQFF
NA	TRBJ2-7	NA	TRBV10-2	TGCGCCAGCAGTGAGGATCCAGGGTGGTACGAGCAGTACTTC	CASSEDPGWYEQYF
NA	TRBJ2-5	TRBD1	TRBV6-1	TGTGCCAGCAGACCCGGACAGGTACAAGAGACCCAGTACTTC	CASRPGQVQETQYF
NA	TRBJ2-5	NA	TRBV2	TGTGCCAGCAGTGAAGCTGGGGGGGGCCGGGAGACCCAGTACTTC	CASSEAGGGRETQYF
NA	TRBJ1-2	NA	TRBV19	TGTGCCAGCCCCACCCCCGGACGCTACACCTTC	CASPTPGRYTF
NA	TRBJ2-5	NA	TRBV6-6	TGTGCCAGCAGTTTTCAGGCGCAGGGAGAAGAGACCCAGTACTTC	CASSFQAQGEETQYF
NA	TRBJ1-3	NA	TRBV7-8	TGTGCCAGCCAACCAAGGGGAATCGCTGGAAACACCATATATTTT	CASQPRGIAGNTIYF
NA	TRBJ2-3	TRBD2	TRBV5-6	TGTGCCAGCAGTCCGACTAGCGGGGGGGCAGATACGCAGTATTTT	CASSPTSGGADTQYF
NA	TRBJ1-5	NA	TRBV6-1	TGTGCCAGCAGTAGACCCCAGCATTTT	CASSRPQHF
NA	TRBJ2-7	NA	TRBV5-4	TGTGCCAGCAGCAGGGACGGCCGGCGAGAGCAGTACTTC	CASSRDGRREQYF
NA	TRBJ1-2	TRBD1	TRBV2	TGTGCCAGTTCCGAGGGACAGGGGAGCGATGGCTACACCTTC	CASSEGQGSDGYTF
NA	TRBJ2-2	TRBD2	TRBV9	TGTGCCAGCAGCTTGCGACTAGCGGGAGTTCCCGGGGAGCTGTTTTTT	CASSLRLAGVPGELFF
NA	TRBJ2-5	NA	TRBV18	TGTGCCAGCTCACCACGAGACGGACAAGAGACCCAGTACTTC	CASSPRDGQETQYF
NA	TRBJ1-4	NA	TRBV4-1	TGCGCCAGCAGCCCGAACCCGACAGGCCCTAATGAAAAACTGTTTTTT	CASSPNPTGPNEKLFF
NA	TRBJ1-5	NA	TRBV19	TGTGCCAGTAGTAGAACGGGACAAAATCAGCCCCAGCATTTT	CASSRTGQNQPQHF
NA	TRBJ2-1	NA	TRBV9	TGTGCCAGCAGCGTAGAGACATCCTACAATGAGCAGTTCTTC	CASSVETSYNEQFF